This T cell receptor beta chain was sequenced in a study of technical replicates of blood from a few donors. This clone occurred a few times. The CDR3 is 15 residues long. Clones were sequenced by immunoSEQ multiplex PCR, and TCRdb holds only the in-frame ones, with some missing. The sample holds 65,000 to 90,000 clones; more than 85% are singletons and the top ten take 4.7%. This TCR derives from a human donor in good health. Some clones in this sample may be carry-over from other donors' samples. Material: PBMCs. V gene TRBV21-1 combines with J gene TRBJ2-7; the table assigns TRBD2, which was not confirmed against the DNA. TRBV21-1 is noted as a pseudogene. The CDR3 loop is CASTLRRASSYEQYF. For the CDR3, the DNA is TGTGCCAGCACCCTCCGGCGGGCCAGCTCCTACGAGCAGTACTTC.